This is a list of T cell receptor beta chains from one sample in a study of blood T cell repertoires in COVID-19. Repertoires were generated with immunoSEQ multiplex PCR, while TCRdb's copy carries only in-frame clones and drops some. Here the sample spans 250,000 to 300,000 clones, roughly 88% being singletons. Sequencing used PBMCs or T cells enriched from blood (not recorded which). Receptor source: a woman between 40 and 55 years old with acute COVID-19. Each CDR3 is given with its conserved first and last residue. The D gene is left open where the match is weak. The size entry is marked missing in some rows and otherwise reads once, few, many or a size class.

abundance	j_gene	v_gene	d_gene	CDR3aa	CDR3nt
NA	TRBJ2-7	TRBV10-3	TRBD2	CAISVGTSGGPYEQYF	TGTGCCATCAGTGTTGGGACTAGCGGGGGGCCCTACGAGCAGTACTTC
NA	TRBJ1-3	TRBV3-1/TRBV3-2	TRBD1	CASSQGTGRHTIYF	TGTGCCAGCAGCCAAGGGACAGGGAGGCACACCATATATTTT
NA	TRBJ1-1	TRBV7-9	NA	CASTKYRAMNTEAFF	TGTGCCAGCACCAAATACAGGGCTATGAACACTGAAGCTTTCTTT
NA	TRBJ2-1	TRBV10-3	TRBD2	CAISPTAGVTNEQFF	TGTGCCATCAGCCCCACAGCGGGAGTAACAAATGAGCAGTTCTTC
NA	TRBJ2-1	TRBV6-5	TRBD2	CASSRLAVKREQFF	TGTGCCAGCAGCCGACTAGCGGTGAAAAGAGAGCAGTTCTTC
NA	TRBJ2-6	TRBV5-6	TRBD2	CASSLAAGVGANVLTF	TGTGCCAGCAGCTTGGCGGCGGGGGTTGGGGCCAACGTCCTGACTTTC
NA	TRBJ1-1	TRBV10-1	NA	CASCITGTFGTEAFF	TGCGCCAGCTGTATTACCGGGACTTTCGGCACTGAAGCTTTCTTT
NA	TRBJ2-7	TRBV19	TRBD1	CASSITGVEQYF	TGTGCCAGTAGTATCACAGGGGTGGAGCAGTACTTC
NA	TRBJ2-6	TRBV7-6	TRBD1	CASSLANRGEMSGANVLTF	TGTGCCAGCAGCTTAGCGAACAGGGGCGAAATGTCTGGGGCCAACGTCCTGACTTTC
NA	TRBJ2-2	TRBV12-3/TRBV12-4	NA	CASSTRLLRGQFF	TGTGCCAGCAGTACCAGACTCCTTCGAGGGCAGTTTTTT
once	TRBJ1-2	TRBV12-3/TRBV12-4	TRBD1	CASNKGAFYGYTF	TGTGCCAGCAACAAGGGGGCCTTTTATGGCTACACCTTC
once	TRBJ2-1	TRBV19	TRBD1	CASSRDRRGSSYNEQFF	TGTGCCAGTAGTAGGGACAGGCGAGGGAGCTCCTACAATGAGCAGTTCTTC
NA	TRBJ1-5	TRBV7-2	NA	CASSLGLGRNNQPQHF	TGTGCCAGCAGCTTAGGACTCGGCAGAAACAATCAGCCCCAGCATTTT
NA	TRBJ1-3	TRBV30	TRBD1	CAWSGDRADTIYF	TGTGCCTGGAGTGGGGACAGGGCCGACACCATATATTTT
NA	TRBJ1-3	TRBV28	TRBD1	CASKGALSGNTIYF	TGTGCCAGCAAGGGGGCGCTTTCTGGAAACACCATATATTTT
NA	TRBJ1-5	TRBV5-1	NA	CASSQDSNNQPQHF	TGCGCCAGCAGCCAAGACAGTAACAATCAGCCCCAGCATTTT
NA	TRBJ1-4	TRBV13	NA	CASSYGQGNSVGKLFF	TGTGCCAGCAGCTACGGGCAGGGGAATTCAGTTGGAAAACTGTTTTTT
NA	TRBJ1-1	TRBV4-1	NA	CASSQGLGTSRTEAFF	TGCGCCAGCAGCCAAGGCCTAGGCACAAGTCGCACTGAAGCTTTCTTT
NA	TRBJ1-6	TRBV2	NA	CASSVIAGFSINSPLHF	TGTGCCAGCAGTGTAATAGCAGGGTTTTCTATTAATTCACCCCTCCACTTT
NA	TRBJ1-4	TRBV19	TRBD1	CASKQGTRTNEKLFF	TGTGCCAGTAAACAGGGGACCCGGACTAATGAAAAACTGTTTTTT
NA	TRBJ2-3	TRBV3-1/TRBV3-2	NA	CASSPSGRSTQYF	TGTGCCAGCAGCCCCAGCGGGCGTTCTACGCAGTATTTT
NA	TRBJ1-2	TRBV4-2	TRBD1	CASSLGTGGWQGYTF	TGTGCCAGCAGCCTAGGGACAGGGGGCTGGCAAGGCTACACCTTC
NA	TRBJ2-2	TRBV15	TRBD2	CATSKPSVLGGGAWNTGELFF	TGTGCCACCAGCAAGCCGAGCGTTCTTGGCGGGGGGGCGTGGAACACCGGGGAGCTGTTTTTT
NA	TRBJ1-2	TRBV29-1	NA	CSVEDLSWTKGDYGYTF	TGCAGCGTTGAAGATCTTAGTTGGACCAAGGGGGACTATGGCTACACCTTC
NA	TRBJ2-3	TRBV11-2	NA	CASSLDGGVGDTQYF	TGTGCCAGCAGCTTAGATGGCGGGGTTGGAGATACGCAGTATTTT
NA	TRBJ2-7	TRBV15	TRBD1	CATSRARDRSVEQYF	TGTGCCACCAGCAGAGCCCGGGACAGAAGTGTTGAGCAGTACTTC
NA	TRBJ2-1	TRBV5-5	TRBD2	CASSTTVLAGVGHEQFF	TGTGCCAGCAGCACCACTGTACTAGCGGGAGTTGGCCATGAGCAGTTCTTC
NA	TRBJ2-7	TRBV11-3	NA	CASSLRDEQYF	TGTGCCAGCAGCCTGAGGGACGAGCAGTACTTC
NA	TRBJ1-2	TRBV6-5	TRBD1	CASSYHTGDYDGYTF	TGTGCCAGCAGTTACCATACAGGGGATTACGATGGCTACACCTTC
NA	TRBJ1-3	TRBV24-1	NA	CATPPPAPSGNTIYF	TGTGCCACACCACCGCCTGCGCCCTCTGGAAACACCATATATTTT
NA	TRBJ1-1	TRBV23-1	NA	CASSQPAPLSWAEAFF	TGCGCCAGCAGTCAGCCAGCGCCCCTGTCCTGGGCTGAAGCTTTCTTT
NA	TRBJ2-1	TRBV5-1	TRBD2	CASSAGGLNVYEQFF	TGCGCCAGCAGCGCGGGGGGCCTAAATGTCTATGAGCAGTTCTTC
NA	TRBJ2-7	TRBV28	NA	CASSTTRYEQYF	TGTGCCAGCAGCACCACGCGATACGAGCAGTACTTC
NA	TRBJ1-5	TRBV7-9	NA	CASRDMGSNQPQHF	TGTGCCAGCCGGGACATGGGTAGCAATCAGCCCCAGCATTTT
NA	TRBJ2-7	TRBV15	NA	CATSRNSGAFEQYF	TGTGCCACCAGCAGAAATTCAGGCGCCTTCGAGCAGTACTTC
NA	TRBJ1-5	TRBV2	NA	CASSELQVGYQPQHF	TGTGCCAGCAGTGAACTCCAGGTAGGATATCAGCCCCAGCATTTT
few	TRBJ2-3	TRBV7-9	NA	CASSHVTDTQYF	TGTGCCAGCAGCCATGTCACAGATACGCAGTATTTT
NA	TRBJ2-1	TRBV30	NA	CAWSVGVGYNEQFF	TGTGCCTGGAGTGTAGGGGTTGGATACAATGAGCAGTTCTTC
NA	TRBJ2-7	TRBV7-2	TRBD2	CASSLEAGGVYEQYF	TGTGCCAGCAGCTTAGAAGCGGGAGGGGTCTACGAGCAGTACTTC
NA	TRBJ2-1	TRBV10-3	NA	CATGSGAVFYNEQFF	TGTGCCACCGGATCGGGAGCCGTATTCTACAATGAGCAGTTCTTC
NA	TRBJ1-2	TRBV6-2/TRBV6-3	TRBD1	CASSYGQGPSYGYTF	TGTGCCAGCAGTTACGGACAGGGGCCTTCCTATGGCTACACCTTC
NA	TRBJ1-1	TRBV2	TRBD1	CASRRPPGQTNTEAFF	TGTGCCAGCAGAAGACCACCGGGACAGACGAACACTGAAGCTTTCTTT
NA	TRBJ2-3	TRBV7-7	TRBD1	CASSTSTGGKDTQYF	TGTGCTAGCAGCACCTCGACAGGGGGCAAAGATACGCAGTATTTT
NA	TRBJ1-5	TRBV30	TRBD1	CAWSAGTGDQPQHF	TGTGCCTGGAGTGCCGGGACAGGGGATCAGCCCCAGCATTTT
NA	TRBJ1-1	TRBV19	NA	CASSAITSSRAEAFF	TGTGCCAGTAGTGCCATAACCTCCTCGCGTGCTGAAGCTTTCTTT
NA	TRBJ2-1	TRBV19	TRBD2	CASRVTSGEYNEQFF	TGTGCCAGTAGGGTGACTAGCGGAGAATACAATGAGCAGTTCTTC
NA	TRBJ1-1	TRBV20-1	TRBD1	CSASGTDYNTEAFF	TGCAGTGCTAGTGGGACAGACTATAACACTGAAGCTTTCTTT
once	TRBJ2-1	TRBV6-6	TRBD2	CASRAGGPPEQFF	TGTGCCAGCAGGGCGGGAGGGCCTCCTGAGCAGTTCTTC
NA	TRBJ2-4	TRBV5-1	NA	CASSLTGPKNIQYF	TGCGCCAGCAGCTTGACAGGTCCCAAAAACATTCAGTACTTC
NA	TRBJ1-1	TRBV29-1	NA	CSASNTEAFF	TGCAGCGCATCTAACACTGAAGCTTTCTTT
NA	TRBJ2-2	TRBV9	NA	CASSVGVSGELFF	TGTGCCAGCAGCGTAGGAGTATCTGGGGAGCTGTTTTTT
once	TRBJ2-5	TRBV5-4	TRBD2	CASSLQSGSQETQYF	TGTGCCAGCAGCTTGCAAAGCGGGAGTCAAGAGACCCAGTACTTC
NA	TRBJ1-1	TRBV6-5	TRBD1	CASSYLGTGEAEAFF	TGTGCCAGCAGTTACTTAGGGACAGGGGAGGCTGAAGCTTTCTTT
NA	TRBJ2-3	TRBV11-3	NA	CASSLVVDTQYF	TGTGCCAGCAGCTTAGTAGTAGATACGCAGTATTTT
NA	TRBJ1-1	TRBV4-1	NA	CASSGTTNTEAFF	TGCGCCAGCAGTGGGACAACGAACACTGAAGCTTTCTTT